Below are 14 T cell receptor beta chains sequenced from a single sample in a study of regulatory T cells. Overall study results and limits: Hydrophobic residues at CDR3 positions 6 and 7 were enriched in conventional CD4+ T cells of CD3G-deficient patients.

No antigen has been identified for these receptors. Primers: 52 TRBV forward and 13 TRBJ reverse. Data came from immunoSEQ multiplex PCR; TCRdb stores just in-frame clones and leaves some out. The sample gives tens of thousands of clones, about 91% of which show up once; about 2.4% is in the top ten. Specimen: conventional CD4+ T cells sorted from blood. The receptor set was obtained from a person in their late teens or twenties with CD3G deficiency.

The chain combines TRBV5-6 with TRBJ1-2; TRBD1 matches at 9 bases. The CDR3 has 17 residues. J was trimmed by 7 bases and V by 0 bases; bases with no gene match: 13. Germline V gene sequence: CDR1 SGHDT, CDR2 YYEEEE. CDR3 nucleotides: TGTGCCAGCAGCTTGGGGGCGGGACAGGGAAGGTACGGTGGCTACACCTTC. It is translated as CASSLGAGQGRYGGYTF.

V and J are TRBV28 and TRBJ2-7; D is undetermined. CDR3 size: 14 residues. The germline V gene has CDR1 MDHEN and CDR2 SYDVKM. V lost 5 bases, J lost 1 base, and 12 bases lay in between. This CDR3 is CASSRYLGSYEQYF. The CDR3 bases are TGTGCCAGCAGTCGGTACCTGGGATCCTACGAGCAGTACTTC.

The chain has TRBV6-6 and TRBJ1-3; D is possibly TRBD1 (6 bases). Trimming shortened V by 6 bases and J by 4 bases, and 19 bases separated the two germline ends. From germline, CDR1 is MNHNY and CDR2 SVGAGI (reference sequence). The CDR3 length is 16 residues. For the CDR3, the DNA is TGTGCCAGCAGGCGGGAGGGGGGACGAACGGGAAACACCATATATTTT. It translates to CASRREGGRTGNTIYF.

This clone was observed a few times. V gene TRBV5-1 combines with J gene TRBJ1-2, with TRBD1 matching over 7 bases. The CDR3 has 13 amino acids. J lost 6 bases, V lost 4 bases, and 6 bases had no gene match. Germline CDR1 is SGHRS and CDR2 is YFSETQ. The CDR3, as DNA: TGCGCCAGCAGCGTAACAGGGGTCAATGGCTACACCTTC. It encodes CASSVTGVNGYTF. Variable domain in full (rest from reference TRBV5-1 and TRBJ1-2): KAGVTQTPRYLIKTRGQQVTLSCSPISGHRSVSWYQQTPGQGLQFLFEYFSETQRNKGNFPGRFSGRQFSNSRSEMNVSTLELGDSALYLCASSVTGVNGYTFGSGTRLTVV.

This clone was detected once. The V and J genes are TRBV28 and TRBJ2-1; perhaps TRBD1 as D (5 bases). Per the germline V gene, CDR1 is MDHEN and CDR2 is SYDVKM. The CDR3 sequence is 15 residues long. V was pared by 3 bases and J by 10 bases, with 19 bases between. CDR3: CASSLDTRAVGEQFF. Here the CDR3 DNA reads TGTGCCAGCAGTTTGGACACTCGCGCCGTCGGAGAGCAGTTCTTC.

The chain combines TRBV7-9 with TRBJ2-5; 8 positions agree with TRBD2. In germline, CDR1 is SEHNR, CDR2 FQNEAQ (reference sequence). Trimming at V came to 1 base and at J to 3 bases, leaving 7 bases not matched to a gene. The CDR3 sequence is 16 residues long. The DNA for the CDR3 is TGTGCCAGCAGCTTAGGGCGGGGGGCCGGAAAAGAGACCCAGTACTTC. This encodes CASSLGRGAGKETQYF. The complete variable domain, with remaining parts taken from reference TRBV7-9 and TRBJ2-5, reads DTGVSQNPRHKITKRGQNVTFRCDPISEHNRLYWYRQTLGQGPEFLTYFQNEAQLEKSRLLSDRFSAERPKGSFSTLEIQRTEQGDSAMYLCASSLGRGAGKETQYFGPGTRLLVL.

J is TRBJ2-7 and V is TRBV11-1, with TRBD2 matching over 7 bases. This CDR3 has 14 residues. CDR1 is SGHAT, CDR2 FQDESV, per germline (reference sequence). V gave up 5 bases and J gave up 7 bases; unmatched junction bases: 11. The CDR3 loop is CASSRFAGASEQYF. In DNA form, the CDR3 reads TGTGCCAGCAGCCGTTTCGCGGGAGCATCTGAGCAGTACTTC.

Here the CDR3 DNA reads TGTGCCAGCAGTGCCGGGACAGCCTATGGCTACACCTTC. It is translated as CASSAGTAYGYTF. V and J are TRBV28 and TRBJ1-2; 7 bases are shared with TRBD1. V was pared by 5 bases and J by 4 bases, with 4 bases of the junction left unmatched. The CDR3 loop spans 13 amino acids. The germline gives CDR1 MDHEN, CDR2 SYDVKM.

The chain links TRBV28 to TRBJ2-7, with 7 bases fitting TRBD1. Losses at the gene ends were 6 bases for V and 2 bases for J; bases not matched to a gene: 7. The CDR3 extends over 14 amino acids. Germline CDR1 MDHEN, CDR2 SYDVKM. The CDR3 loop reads CASSRQGLAYEQYF. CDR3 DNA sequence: TGTGCCAGCAGCCGACAGGGATTGGCCTACGAGCAGTACTTC.

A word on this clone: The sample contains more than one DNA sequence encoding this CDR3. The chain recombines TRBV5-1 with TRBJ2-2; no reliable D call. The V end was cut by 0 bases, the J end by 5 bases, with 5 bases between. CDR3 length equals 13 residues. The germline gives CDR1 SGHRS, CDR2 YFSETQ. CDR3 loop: CASSLGSTGELFF. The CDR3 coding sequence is TGCGCCAGCAGCTTGGGCTCGACCGGGGAGCTGTTTTTT.

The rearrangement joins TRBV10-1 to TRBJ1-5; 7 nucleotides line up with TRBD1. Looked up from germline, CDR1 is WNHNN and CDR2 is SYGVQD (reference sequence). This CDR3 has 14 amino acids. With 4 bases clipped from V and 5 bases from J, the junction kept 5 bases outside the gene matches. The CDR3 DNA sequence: TGCGCCAGCAGTGCCGGGACAGCAGATCAGCCCCAGCATTTT. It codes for CASSAGTADQPQHF.

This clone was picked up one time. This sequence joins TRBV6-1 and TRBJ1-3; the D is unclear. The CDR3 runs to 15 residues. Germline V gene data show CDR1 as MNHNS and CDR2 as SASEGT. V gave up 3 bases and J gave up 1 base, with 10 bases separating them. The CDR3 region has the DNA TGTGCCAGCAGTGAGAATGGGCAGTCTGGAAACACCATATATTTT. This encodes CASSENGQSGNTIYF.

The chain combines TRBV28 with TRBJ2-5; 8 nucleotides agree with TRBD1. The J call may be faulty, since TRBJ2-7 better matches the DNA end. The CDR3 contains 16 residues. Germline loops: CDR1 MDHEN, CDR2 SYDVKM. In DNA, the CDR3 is TGTGCCAGCAGTTTAACCGGCGGACAGGGCAGCCACGAGCAGTACTTC. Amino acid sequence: CASSLTGGQGSHEQYF.

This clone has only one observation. The CDR3, as DNA: TGTGCCAGCAGTTGGGACACAGACTCGGGGGAGCAGTACTTC. Translation gives CASSWDTDSGEQYF. The V gene is TRBV6-6, the J gene TRBJ2-7; maybe TRBD1 (6 bases). The germline V gene encodes CDR1 MNHNY and CDR2 SVGAGI (reference sequence). The CDR3 has 14 residues. V gave up 4 bases and J gave up 7 bases, with 17 bases separating them.